This paragraph covers one T cell receptor beta chain sequence. Antigen specificity is unknown. A much larger clone sits a single nucleotide away, making a read error possible. This specimen includes other DNA sequences encoding the same CDR3. The data originate from a study of metastatic and nonmetastatic thyroid tumors. Looking at the study overall: The authors compared repertoires across blood and tumor or nodule tissue from malignant and benign thyroid patients.

Nobody among the patients had been given any treatment before thyroid surgery. In the study's own analysis: Variation in CDR3 across clinicopathological groups served as the basis for constructing a distant-metastasis classifier in papillary thyroid cancer. TCRdb reprocessed the PCR reads via MiXCR. The V and J calls were not made by the authors but by TCRdb's processing. The sample lists roughly 61,000 clones, approximately 4% occurring once. Germline lookup yields CDR1 SQVTM and CDR2 ANQGSEA. The CDR3 contains 12 residues. Study-wide points: Versus benign nodules, malignant thyroid tumors reportedly had significantly higher TCR beta diversity, in blood and tumor.

The J gene is TRBJ1-1, the V gene TRBV29-1; 7 nucleotides line up with TRBD1. Sequenced input: blood. The source is a female donor with papillary thyroid cancer or a benign thyroid nodule (not recorded which). Some clones in this sample may be carry-over from other donors' samples. The CDR3 loop reads CSVQGGNTEAFF. The CDR3, as DNA: TGCAGCGTTCAGGGGGGTAACACTGAAGCCTTCTTT.